The TCR beta chain under discussion was sequenced for a study of blood T cell repertoires in COVID-19 (dated by TCRdb to 2018 to 2020). Notes on the research overall: The collaborator samples originated in the United States, Italy and Spain and spanned the acute and convalescent phases of COVID-19. The material from the prospective study consisted of cDNA or gDNA derived from T cells, B-cell-depleted T cells, or PBMCs. A freely available public database, intended as a resource for researchers studying the immune response to SARS-CoV-2, is where the repertoires were released. The sample metadata nearly always contained a de-identified subject ID, COVID-19 status, age in years and sex. The dataset comprised deeply sampled blood TCRbeta repertoires from subjects exposed to, actively infected with, or recovered from COVID-19. Where available, HLA class I and class II types were taken from metadata supplied by the sample provider and were not determined by assay-based typing. The samples were drawn from the first 160 participants of the ongoing ImmuneRACE study and from under 1,500 subjects provided by 6 global collaborators. What the research found in general, with its limitations: The amount of clinical and demographic metadata varied by source and participant and was provided uncurated.

Each collaborating institution followed its own protocols to collect whole blood in K2EDTA tubes. For TCRbeta analysis, collaborators shipped samples as frozen whole blood, isolated PBMCs, or DNA extracted from either of those sample types. About this clone itself: Its recognized antigen is unknown. The record has no base qualities; no much larger clone is one base away.

The immunoSEQ Assay, a bias-controlled multiplex PCR, was used to amplify TCRbeta CDR3 regions from genomic DNA. The paper's data handling went like this. Within the assay, amplification of reference gene primers was used to estimate how many nucleated cells each sample contained. Sequence reads were collapsed and filtered to measure the absolute abundance of every unique TCRbeta CDR3 rearrangement. For each sample, productive Simpson clonality was calculated as the square root of Simpson's diversity index across productive rearrangements. TCRdb's version of the immuneACCESS table is confined to in-frame rearrangements and falls short of the full clone set. An unresolved V gene accounts for under half of the shortfall where checked; the remainder is of unknown origin. Clonal size and the V and J genes are those of that table, whereas D and trimming came from the DNA. The sample includes roughly 45,000 clones, with 80% to 90% observed a single time. The ten largest clones take up around 8.3% of the sample.

V lost 1 base and J lost 5 bases; the stretch between them is 9 bases long. From the cysteine through the phenylalanine, the CDR3 covers 14 amino acids. The entry retains the CDR3 DNA only, 42 bases that are in frame from base 1. Taken from the germline V gene (reference sequence), the CDR1 and CDR2 loops are LNHNV and YYDKDF. The TCR comes from a man aged 55 to 70 with active COVID-19. The chain is assembled from TRBV15 and TRBJ1-5; confidence is insufficient to name the D gene. The sample consisted of peripheral blood. The sequence in DNA is TGTGCCACCAGCAGAGGCTACACAGATCAGCCCCAGCATTTT. Translated, it reads CATSRGYTDQPQHF.